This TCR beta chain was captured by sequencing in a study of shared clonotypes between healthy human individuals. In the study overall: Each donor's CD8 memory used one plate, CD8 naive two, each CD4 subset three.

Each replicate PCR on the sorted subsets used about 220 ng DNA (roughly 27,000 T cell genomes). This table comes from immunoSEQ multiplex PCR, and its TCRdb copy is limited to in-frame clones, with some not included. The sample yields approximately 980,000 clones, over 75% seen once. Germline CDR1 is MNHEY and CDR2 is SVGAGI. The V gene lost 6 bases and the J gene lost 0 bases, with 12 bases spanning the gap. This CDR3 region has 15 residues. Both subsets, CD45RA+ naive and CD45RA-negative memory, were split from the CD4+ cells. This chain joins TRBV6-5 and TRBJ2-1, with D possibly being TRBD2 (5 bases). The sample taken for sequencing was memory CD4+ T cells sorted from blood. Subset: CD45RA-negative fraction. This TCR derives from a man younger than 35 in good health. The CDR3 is CASRADLGSYNEQFF. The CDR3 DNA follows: TGTGCCAGCAGGGCGGACTTAGGCTCCTACAATGAGCAGTTCTTC.